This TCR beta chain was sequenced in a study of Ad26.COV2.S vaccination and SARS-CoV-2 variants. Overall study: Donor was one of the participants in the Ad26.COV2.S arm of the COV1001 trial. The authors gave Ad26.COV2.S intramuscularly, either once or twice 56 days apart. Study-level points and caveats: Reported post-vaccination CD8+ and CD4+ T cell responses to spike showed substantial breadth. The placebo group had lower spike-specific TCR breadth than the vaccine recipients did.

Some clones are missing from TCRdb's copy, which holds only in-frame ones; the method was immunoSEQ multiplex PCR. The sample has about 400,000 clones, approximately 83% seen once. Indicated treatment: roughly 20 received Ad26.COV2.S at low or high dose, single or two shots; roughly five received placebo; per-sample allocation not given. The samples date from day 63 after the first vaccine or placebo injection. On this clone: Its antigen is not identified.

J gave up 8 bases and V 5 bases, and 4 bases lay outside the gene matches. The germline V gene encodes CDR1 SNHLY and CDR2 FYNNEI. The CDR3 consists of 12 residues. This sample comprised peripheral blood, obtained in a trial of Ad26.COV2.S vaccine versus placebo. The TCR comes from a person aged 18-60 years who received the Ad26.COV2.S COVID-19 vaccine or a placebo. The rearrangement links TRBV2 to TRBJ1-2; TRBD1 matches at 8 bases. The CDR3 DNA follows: TGTGCCAGCAGTAGGACAGGGACCGGCTACACCTTC. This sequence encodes CASSRTGTGYTF.